This TCR beta chain was identified during a study of blood T cell repertoires in COVID-19. Across the whole study: Acute and convalescent COVID-19 specimens originated in the United States, Italy and Spain. T cells, B-cell-depleted T cells, or PBMCs provided the cDNA or gDNA that served as material.

Some clones are missing from TCRdb's copy, which holds only in-frame ones; the method was immunoSEQ multiplex PCR. The data hold roughly 260,000 clones, with approximately 85% observed a single time. The CDR3 covers 18 residues. The V gene end was trimmed by 5 bases and the J gene end by 4 bases; junction bases not matched to a gene: 9. Germline V lookup: CDR1 SNHLY, CDR2 FYNNEI. This receptor was identified in a woman aged 70-85 years with acute or convalescent COVID-19. The genes are TRBV2 and TRBJ2-2; 14 nucleotides match TRBD2. The sequenced material came from peripheral blood. The CDR3 region is CASSPPRLAGGSTGELFF. The CDR3 DNA reads as TGTGCCAGCAGTCCTCCTCGACTAGCGGGGGGGAGCACCGGGGAGCTGTTTTTT.